These 18 T cell receptor beta chains originate from one sample sequenced in a study of metastatic and nonmetastatic thyroid tumors. Not a single patient had been given any form of treatment at any point before undergoing thyroid surgery. TCRdb re-clonotyped the PCR reads through MiXCR. The sample includes 20,000 to 25,000 clones, 10% to 15% of them seen just once. The sample taken for sequencing was blood. Receptors originate from a female donor with papillary thyroid cancer or a benign thyroid nodule (not recorded which). Some clones in this sample may be carry-over from other donors' samples.

This clone has only a few counts. The CDR3 DNA reads TGTGCCAGCAGCCGAGGAGGAGCGGGAGTCGGGCAGTACTTC. Residues: CASSRGGAGVGQYF. The chain employs TRBV7-3 and TRBJ2-7; 8 bases map to TRBD2. V dropped 5 bases and J dropped 9; count of bases not matched to a gene: 12. The CDR3 covers 14 residues. Looked up from germline, CDR1 is SGHTA and CDR2 is FQGTGA.

This clone showed up just a few times. Since a much larger clone is just one base distant, this may be a read error. The chain recombines TRBV10-1 with TRBJ2-5; D unclear. Germline V gene sequence: CDR1 WNHNN, CDR2 SYGVQD (reference sequence). This CDR3 has 15 residues. The V and J ends lost 4 bases and 5 bases respectively, with 17 bases between them. The CDR3 coding sequence is TGCGCCAGCAGTGTGGTTCGGTCGGTGGGGGAGACCCAGTACTTC. Translating gives CASSVVRSVGETQYF.

At least ten counts were recorded for this clone. Distinct nucleotide sequences in the sample also encode this CDR3. The V gene is TRBV19, the J gene TRBJ1-5, with 7 positions matching TRBD1. The junction had 2 bases not matched to a gene; V was cut back by 3 bases and J by 3 bases. This CDR3 has 14 amino acids. The V gene's germline CDR1 is LNHDA and CDR2 SQIVND (reference sequence). The CDR3 nucleotides read TGTGCCAGTAGTATTACAGGGGACAATCAGCCCCAGCATTTT. Amino acids: CASSITGDNQPQHF.

Notes on this clone: With a much larger clone just one base away, this may be a read error. The sample contains more than one DNA sequence encoding this CDR3. The chain employs TRBV10-3 and TRBJ2-2, with D possibly being TRBD2 (7 bases). The CDR3 spans 16 residues. V was cut by 6 bases and J by 6 bases, with 20 bases left in between. CDR1 is ENHRY, CDR2 SYGVKD, per germline. This CDR3 reads CAISQGGGAIAGELFF. Written as DNA, the CDR3 is TGTGCCATCAGCCAAGGTGGGGGGGCTATTGCCGGGGAGCTGTTTTTT.

This clone has a count of ten or more. The gene calls are TRBV20-1 and TRBJ2-7; 8 nucleotides align to TRBD1. The germline CDR1 and CDR2 sequences are DFQATT and SNEGSKA (reference sequence). The CDR3 has 14 residues. The V and J ends lost 5 bases and 1 base, in that order; junction bases with no gene match: 7. The CDR3, as DNA: TGCAGTGCTGGGCACGACAGGGGATCCTACGAGCAGTACTTC. Translated, it gives CSAGHDRGSYEQYF.

The rearrangement uses TRBV30 and TRBJ2-2; 7 bases align to TRBD1. Germline lookup yields CDR1 GTSNPN and CDR2 SVGIG (reference sequence). The J segment lost 5 bases and the V segment lost 7 bases, leaving 10 bases of the junction unmatched. This CDR3 has 14 residues. The CDR3 DNA is TGTGCCTTGAGCGCATACAGGGGAACCGGGGAGCTGTTTTTT. Protein product: CALSAYRGTGELFF.

This clone was found many times. The V call is TRBV6-1, the J call TRBJ1-2; the D gene is possibly TRBD1 (6 bases). Trimming stripped 7 bases from V and 2 bases from J, with 8 bases between. CDR1 and CDR2 (germline): MNHNS, SASEGT. The CDR3 is 12 residues long. The CDR3 bases are TGTGCCAGCAAAGGACAGAACTATGGCTACACCTTC. It specifies CASKGQNYGYTF.

This clone was counted between two and nine times. One junction end does not reproduce the germline sequence, and a read error may be involved. The DNA of the CDR3 is TGTACCAGCAATAGTGGGTTACCCTCTGGAAACACCATATATTTT. It translates to CTSNSGLPSGNTIYF. The chain carries TRBV27 and TRBJ1-3; no reliable D call. The germline V gene has CDR1 MNHEY and CDR2 SMNVEV (reference sequence). CDR3 length: 15 residues.

This clone was detected many times. J is TRBJ2-2 and V is TRBV4-1; D might be TRBD2 (6 bases). Germline V CDR1 and CDR2: MGHRA, YSYEKL. This CDR3 is built from 14 residues. Trimming shortened V by 6 bases and J by 2 bases, and 10 bases separated the two germline ends. The CDR3 DNA is TGCGCCAGCAGTAAACTAGCAAACACCGGGGAGCTGTTTTTT. Translation: CASSKLANTGELFF.

At least ten counts were recorded for this clone. The chain's CDR3 is CASSPARINTGELFF. The CDR3 DNA follows: TGTGCCAGCAGCCCCGCACGCATCAACACCGGGGAGCTGTTTTTT. V gene TRBV7-9 combines with J gene TRBJ2-2; no definite D call. The CDR3 is 15 amino acids. CDR1 SEHNR and CDR2 FQNEAQ come from the germline V gene (reference sequence). With 5 bases removed from V and 2 bases from J, the gap between germline ends came to 12 bases.

For this clone: Compared with germline, one end of the junction differs, possibly owing to a read error. The genes are TRBV19 and TRBJ1-5; perhaps TRBD1 as D (5 bases). CDR1 LNHDA and CDR2 SQIVND come from the germline V gene (reference sequence). The CDR3 length is 14 residues. In DNA form, the CDR3 reads TGTGCCAATAACTACCCGGGGGGGGGTCAGTCCCAGCATTTT. Translated: CANNYPGGGQSQHF.

Regarding this clone: One end of the junction varies from germline; a read error may be responsible. This chain joins TRBV6-5 and TRBJ1-6, with TRBD1 matching 7 bases. This CDR3 is built from 16 residues. Germline values: CDR1 MNHEY, CDR2 SVGAGI. CDR3 in amino acids: CASSYRAGTEAPPPHF. CDR3 sequence (DNA): TGTGCCAGCAGTTACCGCGCCGGGACAGAGGCGCCACCCCCCCACTTT.

This clone has a count of ten or more. A read error may be the cause here, since a much bigger clone is one base away. The gene calls are TRBV7-2 and TRBJ1-2; 7 nucleotides match TRBD1. The V gene's germline CDR1 is SGHTA and CDR2 FQGNSA. This CDR3 comprises 13 residues. V trimming: 5 bases; J trimming: 9 bases; junction bases outside the gene matches: 9. The DNA for the CDR3 is TGTGCCAGCAGCGTAGGGGGCGCCAGTAGCTACACCTTC. Amino acid sequence: CASSVGGASSYTF.

This clone was seen ten or more times. The chain combines TRBV10-3 with TRBJ1-1, with unresolved D. CDR1 is ENHRY and CDR2 is SYGVKD in the germline V gene. The CDR3 extends over 12 amino acids. V lost 3 bases to trimming and J lost 5 bases, with 7 bases between them. This CDR3 is CAISEKVTEAFF. As DNA, the CDR3 is TGTGCCATCAGTGAAAAGGTAACTGAAGCTTTCTTT.

This clone is labeled medium-sized. Written as DNA, the CDR3 is TGTGCCAGCAGTTACTCGTGGGGGGGGGACGAGCAGTACTTC. Translation gives CASSYSWGGDEQYF. The gene calls are TRBV6-5 and TRBJ2-7; TRBD2 agrees at 7 bases. CDR3 size: 14 residues. V was clipped by 0 bases and J by 5 bases; unmatched bases: 4. Germline V gene lookup returns CDR1 MNHEY and CDR2 SVGAGI.

This clone was counted between two and nine times. A single base separates this from a much larger clone, so it may be a read error. The chain joins TRBV10-3 to TRBJ2-5, with 7 positions matching TRBD2. Germline-derived CDR1 and CDR2 are ENHRY and SYGVKD. The CDR3 spans 14 residues. The CDR3 bases are TGTTCCATCAGTAGCCGGGGGGACCAAGAGACCCAGTACTTC. This gives the protein CSISSRGDQETQYF.

CDR3 residues: CASRLGVGRNQPQHF. For the CDR3, the DNA is TGTGCCAGTAGACTGGGGGTTGGTCGCAATCAGCCCCAGCATTTT. The V gene is TRBV19, the J gene TRBJ1-5; maybe TRBD1 (5 bases). CDR3 length: 15 residues. Per the germline V gene, CDR1 is LNHDA and CDR2 is SQIVND (reference sequence). The germline V and J ends were trimmed by 6 bases and 2 bases, with 14 bases remaining between them.

In this sample, this clone turned up many times. The V and J genes are TRBV10-3 and TRBJ1-4; perhaps TRBD1 as D (5 bases). The germline V gene has CDR1 ENHRY and CDR2 SYGVKD. V was clipped by 6 bases and J by 0 bases, with 8 bases between them. The CDR3 length is 14 residues. The CDR3 nucleotides are TGTGCCATCAGCCAGACAGCAACTAATGAAAAACTGTTTTTT. It encodes CAISQTATNEKLFF.